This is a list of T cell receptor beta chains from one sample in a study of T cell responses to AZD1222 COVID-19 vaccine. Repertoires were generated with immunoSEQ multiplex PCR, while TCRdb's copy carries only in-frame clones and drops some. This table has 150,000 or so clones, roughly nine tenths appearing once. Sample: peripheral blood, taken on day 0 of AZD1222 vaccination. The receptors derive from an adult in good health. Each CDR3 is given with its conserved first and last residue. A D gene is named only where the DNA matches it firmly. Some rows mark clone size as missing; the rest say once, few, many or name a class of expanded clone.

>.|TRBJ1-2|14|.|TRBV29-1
TGCAGCGTTGAACTTATCGGCAGGGAAAACGGCTACACCTTC
CSVELIGRENGYTF
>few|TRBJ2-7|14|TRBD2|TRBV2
TGTGCCAGCAGTCCTATAGCGGGCACCTACGAGCAGTACTTC
CASSPIAGTYEQYF
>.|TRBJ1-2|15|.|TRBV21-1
TGTGCCAGCAGCAAAGTTGGCCGAGCTAACTATGGCTACACCTTC
CASSKVGRANYGYTF
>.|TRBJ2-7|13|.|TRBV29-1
TGCAGCGTTGAATCGGACTTCTCCTACGAGCAGTACTTC
CSVESDFSYEQYF
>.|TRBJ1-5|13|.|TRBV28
TGTGCCAGCAGGGACCAGACCCTCGGGCCCCAGCATTTT
CASRDQTLGPQHF
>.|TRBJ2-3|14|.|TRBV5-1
TGCGCCAGCAGCTTGGCCGGGGGTACAGATACGCAGTATTTT
CASSLAGGTDTQYF
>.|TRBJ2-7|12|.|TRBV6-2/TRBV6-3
TGTGCCAGCAGTGCCTTTGACCTCGAGCAGTACTTC
CASSAFDLEQYF
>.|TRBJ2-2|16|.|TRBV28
TGTGCCAGCAGTTTAGGTCTCGGTATGTGGACCGGGGAGCTGTTTTTT
CASSLGLGMWTGELFF
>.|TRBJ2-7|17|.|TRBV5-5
TGTGCCAGCAGCTTGGGAGGTCAAGCGGCCTTCTCCTACGAGCAGTACTTC
CASSLGGQAAFSYEQYF
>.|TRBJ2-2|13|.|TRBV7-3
TGTGCCAGCAGCTTAAGCCCCACCGGGGAGCTGTTTTTT
CASSLSPTGELFF
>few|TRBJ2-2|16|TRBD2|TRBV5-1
TGCGCCAGCAGCCTGAGCGGGAGCGTGAACACCGGGGAGCTGTTTTTT
CASSLSGSVNTGELFF
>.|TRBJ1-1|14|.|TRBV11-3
TGTGCCAGCAGCCTAAGGGGAATGAACACTGAAGCTTTCTTT
CASSLRGMNTEAFF
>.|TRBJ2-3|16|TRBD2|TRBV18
TGTGCCAGCTCACCACCTTTAGCGGGAGCCACAGATACGCAGTATTTT
CASSPPLAGATDTQYF
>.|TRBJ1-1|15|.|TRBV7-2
TGTGCCAGCATCCGGGGTCAAAGGGAGAACACTGAAGCTTTCTTT
CASIRGQRENTEAFF
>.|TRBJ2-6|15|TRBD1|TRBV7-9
TGTGCCAGCGGGGACAGGGGTTCTGGGGCCAACGTCCTGACTTTC
CASGDRGSGANVLTF
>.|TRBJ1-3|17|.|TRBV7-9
TGTGCCAGCAGCTTAAGAATGGGGGGCGCTTCTGGAAACACCATATATTTT
CASSLRMGGASGNTIYF
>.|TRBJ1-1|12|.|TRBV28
TGTGCCAGCAGTGCGGTGAACACTGAAGCTTTCTTT
CASSAVNTEAFF
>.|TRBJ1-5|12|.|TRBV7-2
TGTGCCAGCAGCGTGGGGTTTCAGCCCCAGCATTTT
CASSVGFQPQHF
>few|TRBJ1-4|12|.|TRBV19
TGTGCCAGTAGTATTAAGGGTGAAAAACTGTTTTTT
CASSIKGEKLFF
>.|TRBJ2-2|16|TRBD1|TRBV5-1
TGCGCCAGCAGCTTGTTGGGACAGGGGGCAGCCGGGGAGCTGTTTTTT
CASSLLGQGAAGELFF
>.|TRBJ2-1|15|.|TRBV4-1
TGCGCCAGCAGCCAAGCCCCGCTGCCATACAATGAGCAGTTCTTC
CASSQAPLPYNEQFF
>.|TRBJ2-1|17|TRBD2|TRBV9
TGTGCCAGCAGCTATGGAGCGGGAGGGGGCCCCTACAATGAGCAGTTCTTC
CASSYGAGGGPYNEQFF
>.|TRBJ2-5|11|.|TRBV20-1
TGCAGTGCTAGTAAGAAAGAGACCCAGTACTTC
CSASKKETQYF
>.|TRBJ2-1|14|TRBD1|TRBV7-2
TGTGCCAGCAGCCGGGATTGGGGACAGGGACGGCAGTTCTTC
CASSRDWGQGRQFF
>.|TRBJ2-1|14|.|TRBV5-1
TGCGCCAGCAGCTTGAGCGGCTCCTACAATGAGCAGTTCTTC
CASSLSGSYNEQFF
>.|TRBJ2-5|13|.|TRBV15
TGTGCCACCAGCAGAGATTCTACGGAGACCCAGTACTTC
CATSRDSTETQYF
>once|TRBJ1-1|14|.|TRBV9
TGTGCCAGCAGCATCATGGGGGGAAACACTGAAGCTTTCTTT
CASSIMGGNTEAFF
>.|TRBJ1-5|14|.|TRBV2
TGTGCCAGTACAAGCCAATTCGGCAATCAGCCCCAGCATTTT
CASTSQFGNQPQHF
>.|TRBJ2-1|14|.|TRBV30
TGTGCCTGGAGTGTATTTAAGGACCACAATGAGCAGTTCTTC
CAWSVFKDHNEQFF
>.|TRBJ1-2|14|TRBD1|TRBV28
TGTGCCAGCAGAACGACAGGGACAAACTATGGCTACACCTTC
CASRTTGTNYGYTF
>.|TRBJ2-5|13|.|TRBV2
TGTGCCAGCAGTGGGACGGTCCAAGAGACCCAGTACTTC
CASSGTVQETQYF
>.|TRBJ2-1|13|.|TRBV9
TGTGCCAGCAGCGTATTCGGCTACAATGAGCAGTTCTTC
CASSVFGYNEQFF
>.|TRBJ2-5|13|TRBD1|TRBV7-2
TGTGCCAGCAGCCGAGACAGGGAAGAGACCCAGTACTTC
CASSRDREETQYF
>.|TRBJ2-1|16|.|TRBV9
TGTGCCAGCAGCATCCGAGGCCGGGGAGGTAATGAGGAGCAGTTCTTC
CASSIRGRGGNEEQFF
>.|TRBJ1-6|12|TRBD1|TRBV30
TGTGCCTGGAGGACAGGGAATTCACCCCTCCACTTT
CAWRTGNSPLHF
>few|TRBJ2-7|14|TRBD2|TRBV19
TGTGCCAGTAGGGCCAGCGGGAGGATGGACGAGCAGTACTTC
CASRASGRMDEQYF